This TCR beta chain comes out of a study of tumor and adjacent non-tumor tissue in lung cancer. Study-wide background: Patients comprised roughly 12 adenocarcinoma, 2 squamous cell carcinoma and 1 small cell lung cancer. Samples averaged about 4.3 million productive TCRbeta reads each.

Whole-study results and caveats: Significantly higher TCR diversity was found in tumor than normal lung.

This clonotype was recorded only once. Antigen unknown. Relative to the germline gene, one junction end is altered; a read error may explain this. The CDR3 totals 17 residues. CDR1 is SGHDT, CDR2 YYEEEE, per germline. TCRbeta libraries were built with three rounds of nested PCR, modified from ARM-PCR. TCRdb ran MiXCR on the multiplex PCR reads and lists one entry per CDR3 protein. The sample contains fewer than 130,000 distinct CDR3 sequences, under 90% of which appear only once. RNA was extracted from bulk tissue without any cell sorting. This sequence originates from a man in his 70s with non-small cell lung cancer. This chain joins TRBV5-6 and TRBJ1-6, with 7 bases matching TRBD1. The source material was lung tumor tissue. The CDR3 DNA follows: TGTGCCATCAGCAGCAGCCTAGGGGGCTCGGATAATTCACCCCTCCACTTT. Residues: CAISSSLGGSDNSPLHF.